The subject of this entry is one T cell receptor beta chain. There is no known antigen for this receptor. No much larger clonotype is one base removed from it; base qualities were not supplied. This sample is drawn from a study of metastatic and nonmetastatic thyroid tumors (dated by TCRdb to 2020 to 2022). Context from the whole study: Repertoires from peripheral blood and from tumor or nodule tissue samples of malignant and benign thyroid patients were compared.

The CDR3 covers 12 residues, taking in both the cysteine and the phenylalanine. Here the CDR3 DNA is all that survives: 36 bases in frame from base 1. Via the germline V gene, CDR1 is SGHTA and CDR2 FQGNSA. Relative to germline, V is 3 bases shorter and J is 8 bases shorter, with 10 bases between their ends. What the research found in general, with its limitations: TCR beta diversity was reported as significantly higher in malignant tumors than in benign nodules, in both blood and tumor samples.

The protocol used for the library was PCR. Sequencing instrument: Illumina HiSeq 4000. High-throughput sequencing was used to profile the CDR3 region of the TCR beta-chain in every patient. As for how the authors treated the data: The researchers built a classifier to tell apart papillary thyroid cancer patients with distant metastasis, based on CDR3 differences among clinicopathological groups. The Shannon index was used to assess repertoire diversity, and the Morisita-Horn index was used to assess tumor-blood repertoire similarity. TCRdb reran the public reads through fastp at Q25 and MiXCR, keeping productive beta chains. TCRdb, not the authors, supplied the V and J calls. Counted in this sample were 25,000 to 30,000 clones; around 3.5% of them appeared once. Around 3.1% of the sample is taken by the ten largest. None of the patients had been given any treatment before thyroid surgery. Patient clinical samples collected from about 2012 to 2018 were retrospectively analysed using T-cell receptor beta sequencing.

The rearrangement joined TRBV7-2 to TRBJ1-1; a weak D assignment points to TRBD1 (6 bases agree). The sequenced sample was blood. This receptor was taken from a male donor with papillary thyroid cancer or a benign thyroid nodule (not recorded which). Some clones in this sample may be carry-over from other donors' samples. The nucleotide sequence reads as follows: TGTGCCAGCAGCTTCACACAGGGAGAAGCTTTCTTT. Protein translation: CASSFTQGEAFF.